The clone carrying this TCR beta chain was counted between two and nine times. The antigen is undetermined. The CDR3 runs 14 residues. Germline loops: CDR1 LGHDT, CDR2 YNNKEL (reference sequence). The V end was cut by 4 bases, the J end by 4 bases, with 11 bases between. The data are from a study of T-cell memory formation after mild COVID-19. Whole-study findings and limits: Cross-reactive memory appears to have joined, as suggested by some responding clones showing up in pre-infection memory. Contracting CD4+ clones were located mainly in CM and EM, and CD8+ clones in EMRA.

Via MiXCR, TCRdb re-called the 5' RACE reads, giving one row per CDR3 protein. This repertoire shows roughly 130,000 distinct CDR3 sequences, 15% to 20% found once; its top ten account for approximately 13%. The receptor was isolated from an adult woman who had mild COVID-19 (a few samples of this study predate the infection). Cell type and time point are not known. V and J are TRBV3-1 and TRBJ2-1; D may be TRBD2 (6 bases). The sequenced sample was PBMCs or a T cell subset sorted from them (not recorded which). DNA of the CDR3: TGTGCCAGCAGCCCCCGCGGGATGTACAATGAGCAGTTCTTC. This sequence encodes CASSPRGMYNEQFF.